This TCR beta chain was found in a study of T cell responses to AZD1222 COVID-19 vaccine. Notes on this clone: Its matching antigen is unknown.

The CDR3 is made up of 13 amino acids. Germline CDR1 reads LNHDA; CDR2 reads SQIVND (reference sequence). The ends were cut back, 5 bases at V and 5 bases at J, with 13 bases in the middle. Data came from immunoSEQ multiplex PCR; TCRdb stores just in-frame clones and leaves some out. The repertoire includes some 150,000 clones, about 90% of them detected once, and about 9.8% sits in the top ten. General observations from the study: The reported proportion of spike-specific TCRs targeting unmutated variant regions was nearly half. When two AZD1222 doses had been given, Spike-specific TCR breadth and depth rose. Donors were mostly white British, more females; clonal diversity possibly underestimated. Only six or seven AZD1222 recipients were seropositive at baseline.

This TCR came from an adult who received the AZD1222 COVID-19 vaccine. V is TRBV19 and J is TRBJ2-7, with a tentative D call TRBD1 (6 bases). This sample comprised peripheral blood, obtained 28 days after the second AZD1222 dose. The CDR3 spells CASSVTGIHEQYF. For the CDR3, the DNA is TGTGCCAGTAGTGTAACAGGGATCCACGAGCAGTACTTC. The full variable domain, rest sourced from reference TRBV19 and TRBJ2-7, is DGGITQSPKYLFRKEGQNVTLSCEQNLNHDAMYWYRQDPGQGLRLIYYSQIVNDFQKGDIAEGYSVSREKKESFPLTVTSAQKNPTAFYLCASSVTGIHEQYFGPGTRLTVT.